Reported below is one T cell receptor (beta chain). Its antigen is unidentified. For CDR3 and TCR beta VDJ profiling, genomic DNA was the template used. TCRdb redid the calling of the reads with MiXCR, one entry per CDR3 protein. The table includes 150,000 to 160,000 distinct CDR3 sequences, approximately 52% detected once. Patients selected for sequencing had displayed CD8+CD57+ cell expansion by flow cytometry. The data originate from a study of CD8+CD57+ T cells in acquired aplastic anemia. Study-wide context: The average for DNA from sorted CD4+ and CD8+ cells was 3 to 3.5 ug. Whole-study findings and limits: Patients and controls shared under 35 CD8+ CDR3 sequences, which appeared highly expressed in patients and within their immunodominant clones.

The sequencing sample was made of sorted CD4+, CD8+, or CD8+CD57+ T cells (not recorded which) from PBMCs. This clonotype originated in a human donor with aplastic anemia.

The CDR3 is CASRETGELFF. The CDR3 bases are TGCGCCAGCAGGGAAACCGGGGAGCTGTTTTTT. The chain links TRBV10-2 to TRBJ2-2; D is unclear. Germline CDR1 and CDR2: WSHSY and SAAADI. The CDR3 is 11 amino acids. Trimming removed 6 bases from V and 5 bases from J, with 4 bases in between.